The 20 T cell receptor beta chains reported below all come from one sample, sequenced in a study of CD4 T cell repertoires in COVID-19. Data came from immunoSEQ multiplex PCR; TCRdb stores just in-frame clones and leaves some out. In the table there are some 71,000 clones, roughly four fifths of which are singletons. The specimen comprised CD4+ T cells from peripheral blood, sampled after recovery from COVID-19. These receptors all come from a human donor who had COVID-19.

The chain joins TRBV2 to TRBJ2-5, with 8 bases lining up with TRBD2. CDR1 and CDR2 from the germline V gene are SNHLY and FYNNEI. The V segment lost 5 bases and the J segment 2 bases; nucleotides outside the gene matches: 7. CDR3 length: 15 amino acids. The CDR3 protein is CASSPSRGGQETQYF. For the CDR3, the DNA is TGTGCCAGCAGTCCTAGCCGGGGGGGGCAAGAGACCCAGTACTTC.

This clone appeared a few times. This chain links TRBV19 with TRBJ1-5; D is undetermined. This CDR3 has 15 amino acids. Trimming left V 3 bases short and J 4 bases short, with 13 bases between. Germline CDR1 LNHDA, CDR2 SQIVND (reference sequence). This CDR3 reads CASSMALKGNQPQHF. For the CDR3, the DNA is TGTGCCAGTAGTATGGCCCTCAAAGGTAATCAGCCCCAGCATTTT.

This clone was counted only a few times. The V call is TRBV6-5, the J call TRBJ1-5; unclear D gene. CDR3 length equals 16 residues. V was trimmed by 4 bases and J by 0 bases, leaving 13 bases between them. The germline CDR1 and CDR2 sequences are MNHEY and SVGAGI. The CDR3 region has the DNA TGTGCCAGCAGTTCTAGCCGCGGACTTAGCAATCAGCCCCAGCATTTT. Translation gives CASSSSRGLSNQPQHF.

The chain links TRBV6-4 to TRBJ1-1; TRBD1 matches 9 bases. CDR1 is MRHNA, CDR2 SNTAGT, per germline. With 6 bases clipped from V and 3 bases from J, the junction kept 5 bases outside the gene matches. This CDR3 spans 14 amino acids. The CDR3 coding sequence is TGTGCCAGCAGCGCCGGGACAGGGTACACTGAAGCTTTCTTT. Its translation: CASSAGTGYTEAFF.

The chain uses TRBV18 and TRBJ1-4, with D hard to call. The germline gives CDR1 KGHSH, CDR2 LQKENI. V was shortened by 3 bases and J by 11 bases, with 22 bases between the two germline ends. The CDR3 sequence is 16 residues long. The CDR3 DNA reads TGTGCCAGCTCACCGGACTTGGGGAACGACGTTCTGAAACTGTTTTTT. Encoded protein: CASSPDLGNDVLKLFF.

This clone has just a few counts. The genes are TRBV7-9 and TRBJ1-1, with D unresolved. V dropped 1 base and J dropped 4 bases, with 7 bases sitting between them. This CDR3 has 13 residues. Germline V gene data show CDR1 as SEHNR and CDR2 as FQNEAQ (reference sequence). CDR3 residues: CASSLVKGTEAFF. CDR3 nucleotides: TGTGCCAGCAGCTTAGTCAAGGGCACTGAAGCTTTCTTT.

The V and J genes are TRBV30 and TRBJ1-4; no firm D call. The germline V gene encodes CDR1 GTSNPN and CDR2 SVGIG (reference sequence). This CDR3 has 15 residues. Trimming removed 1 base from V and 6 bases from J, with 15 bases in between. CDR3 loop: CAWSAPGLMDEKLFF. The CDR3 coding sequence is TGTGCCTGGAGTGCCCCTGGACTGATGGATGAAAAACTGTTTTTT.

A single count supports this clone. The J gene is TRBJ1-1, the V gene TRBV6-1, with D possibly being TRBD1 (6 bases). Germline V gene lookup returns CDR1 MNHNS and CDR2 SASEGT. The CDR3 has 18 amino acids. V was pared by 0 bases and J by 1 base, with 18 bases between. The chain's CDR3 is CASSEAAGRGTANTEAFF. CDR3 coding DNA: TGTGCCAGCAGTGAAGCAGCGGGCAGGGGAACGGCGAACACTGAAGCTTTCTTT.

This clone was observed a single time. This rearrangement joins TRBV5-1 to TRBJ1-2; D might be TRBD1 (5 bases). CDR3 length: 14 amino acids. V dropped 5 bases and J dropped 2 bases, with 13 bases sitting between them. Per germline, CDR1 SGHRS and CDR2 YFSETQ. CDR3 region: CASRSDRNNYGYTF. DNA for the CDR3: TGCGCCAGCAGATCTGACAGAAACAACTATGGCTACACCTTC.

The CDR3: CASSLQGEAFF. The CDR3 nucleotides read TGTGCCAGCAGCCTACAGGGTGAAGCTTTCTTT. The genes are TRBV3-1 (or the pseudogene TRBV3-2) and TRBJ1-1, with D possibly matching TRBD1 (6 bases). There are 11 residues in the CDR3. CDR1 and CDR2 (germline): LGHDT, YNNKEL (reference sequence). Trimming cost V 4 bases and J 7 bases, with 7 bases left between them.

V is TRBV2 and J is TRBJ2-7; D possibly matches TRBD1 or TRBD2 (6 bases each). The CDR3 has 12 residues. The germline gives CDR1 SNHLY, CDR2 FYNNEI. The V gene lost 4 bases and the J gene lost 7 bases, with 11 bases spanning the gap. The CDR3 DNA reads TGTGCCAGCAGTGGGAGAGGGGGGGAGCAGTACTTC. As protein: CASSGRGGEQYF.

The V gene is TRBV10-3, the J gene TRBJ1-2; 7 bases map to TRBD1. The V and J ends lost 6 bases and 3 bases, in that order; junction bases with no gene match: 7. The CDR3 consists of 14 residues. Germline V lookup: CDR1 ENHRY, CDR2 SYGVKD. The CDR3 DNA follows: TGTGCCATCAGGATGACAGGGAGCGACTATGGCTACACCTTC. Its protein product is CAIRMTGSDYGYTF.

The chain uses TRBV7-8 and TRBJ1-1; 8 bases are a match to TRBD1. Unmatched junction bases numbered 6, after V lost 5 bases and J lost 7 bases. This CDR3 is built from 13 residues. Germline V gene data show CDR1 as SGHVS and CDR2 as FQNEAQ. CDR3 amino acids: CASSVDRGIEAFF. Written as DNA, the CDR3 is TGTGCCAGCAGCGTTGACAGGGGTATTGAAGCTTTCTTT.

The V call is TRBV6-6, the J call TRBJ2-1; no reliable D call. CDR3 length: 14 residues. The germline V and J ends were trimmed by 5 bases and 5 bases, with 13 bases remaining between them. Germline-derived CDR1 and CDR2 are MNHNY and SVGAGI (reference sequence). CDR3 region: CASSPVSTDNEQFF. DNA of the CDR3: TGTGCCAGCAGTCCGGTATCAACTGACAATGAGCAGTTCTTC.

The chain uses TRBV7-9 and TRBJ1-2, with D maybe TRBD1 (5 bases). Trimming shortened V by 7 bases and J by 8 bases, and 11 bases separated the two germline ends. Germline assignment: CDR1 SEHNR and CDR2 FQNEAQ (reference sequence). The CDR3 length is 11 residues. CDR3 DNA: TGTGCCAGCAAGAGGGGTGCCGGCTACACCTTC. Encoded protein: CASKRGAGYTF.

J is TRBJ2-7 and V is TRBV30, with 11 nucleotides matching TRBD1. V dropped 3 bases and J dropped 3; count of bases not matched to a gene: 4. Per the germline V gene, CDR1 is GTSNPN and CDR2 is SVGIG (reference sequence). The CDR3 has 14 amino acids. CDR3 loop: CAWSTGTGGYEQYF. The CDR3 DNA is TGTGCCTGGAGCACCGGGACAGGGGGCTACGAGCAGTACTTC.

This chain joins TRBV6-5 and TRBJ2-2; 9 nucleotides match TRBD1. V trimming: 7 bases; J trimming: 5 bases; junction bases outside the gene matches: 5. Per germline, CDR1 MNHEY and CDR2 SVGAGI. CDR3 length equals 14 residues. The CDR3: CASTPGQGTGELFF. CDR3 bases: TGTGCCAGCACCCCGGGACAGGGAACCGGGGAGCTGTTTTTT.

V gene TRBV6-5 combines with J gene TRBJ1-5, with 7 bases matching TRBD1. J lost 4 bases, V lost 6 bases, and 9 bases had no gene match. This CDR3 has 15 residues. Germline V gene data show CDR1 as MNHEY and CDR2 as SVGAGI. This CDR3 is CASRPAGGANQPQHF. Here the CDR3 DNA reads TGTGCCAGCAGGCCGGCAGGGGGAGCAAATCAGCCCCAGCATTTT.

The V gene is TRBV3-1 (or the pseudogene TRBV3-2), the J gene TRBJ1-2; D is unresolved. The CDR3 sequence is 14 residues long. CDR1 LGHDT and CDR2 YNNKEL come from the germline V gene (reference sequence). V lost 4 bases and J lost 11, with 20 bases in between. CDR3 nucleotides: TGTGCCAGCAGCCGGGGAAGCGGGGAGGCCGTTTACACCTTC. It specifies CASSRGSGEAVYTF.

The chain recombines TRBV7-2 with TRBJ2-1; TRBD2 matches at 14 bases. V dropped 4 bases and J dropped 9; count of bases not matched to a gene: 11. This CDR3 contains 17 residues. Germline V gene lookup returns CDR1 SGHTA and CDR2 FQGNSA. The CDR3 coding sequence is TGTGCCAGCAGCTCTGCCGGGACTAGCGGGAGACGGGTTGAGCAGTTCTTC. The encoded protein is CASSSAGTSGRRVEQFF.